This passage covers 8 T cell receptor beta chains from one sample sequenced in a study of siplizumab effects on memory and regulatory T cells. Only in-frame clones appear in the TCRdb table, and some are missing; sequencing was by immunoSEQ multiplex PCR. This table holds more than 85,000 clones, around 92% found once. Sequencing was done on a sample of CD4+ T cells sorted from blood. The receptors originated from a human donor in good health. Some clones in this sample may be carry-over from other donors' samples.

J is TRBJ1-2 and V is TRBV6-6; maybe TRBD1 (5 bases). Deletions cut 0 bases from V and 8 bases from J, with 13 bases between. Germline lookup yields CDR1 MNHNY and CDR2 SVGAGI (reference sequence). The CDR3 covers 14 residues. The CDR3 nucleotides are TGTGCCAGCAGTTACTCCTCGAAGGGGCTAGGCTACACCTTC. It specifies CASSYSSKGLGYTF.

A single count supports this clone. The V gene is TRBV6-5, the J gene TRBJ1-5, with D possibly matching TRBD1 (5 bases). Per the germline V gene, CDR1 is MNHEY and CDR2 is SVGAGI. V was cut by 6 bases and J by 11 bases, with 17 bases left in between. The CDR3 spans 13 residues. The CDR3 spells CASRQGPGGAQHF. The DNA of the CDR3 is TGTGCCAGCAGGCAGGGTCCGGGGGGAGCCCAGCATTTT.

V is TRBV10-3 and J is TRBJ1-1; no reliable D call. Trimming shortened V by 6 bases and J by 2 bases, and 13 bases separated the two germline ends. The CDR3 loop spans 14 amino acids. The germline CDR1 and CDR2 sequences are ENHRY and SYGVKD. Here the CDR3 reads CAIRKERENTEAFF. The CDR3 bases are TGTGCCATCAGGAAGGAGAGGGAAAACACTGAAGCTTTCTTT.

V and J are TRBV30 and TRBJ2-7, with D hard to call. Germline V gene sequence: CDR1 GTSNPN, CDR2 SVGIG (reference sequence). V shed 1 base and J shed 0 bases, with 7 bases lying between them. The CDR3 has 13 amino acids. CDR3 protein: CAWSAGHSYEQYF. DNA for the CDR3: TGTGCCTGGAGTGCGGGCCACTCCTACGAGCAGTACTTC.

This clone came up once. CDR3 amino acids: CASTQRGTGELFF. The CDR3 DNA sequence: TGTGCCAGCACCCAGCGGGGGACCGGGGAGCTGTTTTTT. This sequence joins TRBV6-6 and TRBJ2-2; 8 bases fit TRBD2. The germline gives CDR1 MNHNY, CDR2 SVGAGI (reference sequence). CDR3 length: 13 residues. Trimming removed 7 bases from V and 5 bases from J; junction bases left unmatched: 3.

This rearrangement joins TRBV6-5 to TRBJ1-2; unclear D gene. The germline gives CDR1 MNHEY, CDR2 SVGAGI. The CDR3 extends over 13 amino acids. V was pared by 6 bases and J by 5 bases, with 13 bases between. The CDR3 reads CASSDYLRYGYTF. CDR3 coding DNA: TGTGCCAGCAGCGATTATCTACGTTATGGCTACACCTTC.

The chain is built from TRBV7-2 and TRBJ2-5, with 8 bases that match TRBD1. The CDR3 sequence is 18 residues long. V was clipped by 0 bases and J by 1 base; unmatched bases: 10. Germline loops: CDR1 SGHTA, CDR2 FQGNSA. As DNA, the CDR3 is TGTGCCAGCAGCTTAGCGCTCCTTGGGACAGGCAGCCAAGAGACCCAGTACTTC. Translation gives CASSLALLGTGSQETQYF.

V and J are TRBV18 and TRBJ2-2; D gene unclear. Germline CDR1 and CDR2: KGHSH and LQKENI. V gave up 3 bases and J gave up 5 bases, with 16 bases separating them. The CDR3 spans 16 residues. Written as DNA, the CDR3 is TGTGCCAGCTCACCCCGAGTTGACCCCGGAACCGGGGAGCTGTTTTTT. Translated: CASSPRVDPGTGELFF.